The 6 T cell receptor beta chains reported below all come from one sample, sequenced in a study of beta chain features in type 1 diabetes. The whole isolated RNA underwent reverse transcription, so sequencing captured expressed TCRB transcripts. Using immunoSEQ multiplex PCR, the repertoire was profiled, and TCRdb retains in-frame clones only, with some absent. The sample includes 360,000 or so clones, 15% to 20% of them seen just once. Sequencing used naive CD4+ T cells from blood. The receptors originated from a woman under 30 in good health.

This clone was seen more than once but under ten times. The genes are TRBV14 and TRBJ1-2; weak D call: TRBD1 (6 bases). The CDR3 consists of 14 residues. V was trimmed by 0 bases and J by 4 bases, leaving 9 bases between them. Germline V gives CDR1 SGHDN, CDR2 FVKESK. Written as DNA, the CDR3 is TGTGCCAGCAGCCAAGACAGGGGTGTCTATGGCTACACCTTC. Translation: CASSQDRGVYGYTF.

V is TRBV7-2 and J is TRBJ1-1, with D possibly being TRBD1 (5 bases). The V gene lost 6 bases and the J gene lost 11 bases, with 19 bases spanning the gap. The CDR3 has 13 residues. Germline values: CDR1 SGHTA, CDR2 FQGNSA. This CDR3 reads CASRQDETSKAFF. The CDR3, as DNA: TGTGCCAGCAGACAGGACGAGACTAGCAAGGCTTTCTTT.

In DNA form, the CDR3 reads TGTGCCAGCACCCCTCAAGAGACCCAGTACTTC. Translated: CASTPQETQYF. The chain has TRBV6-1 and TRBJ2-5, with D hard to call. Germline loops: CDR1 MNHNS, CDR2 SASEGT. Trimming took off 7 bases at V and 2 bases at J, with 5 bases between the two ends. There are 11 residues in the CDR3.

This clone was picked up a small number of times. V is TRBV7-2 and J is TRBJ1-2; 8 bases match TRBD1. Per the germline V gene, CDR1 is SGHTA and CDR2 is FQGNSA. The CDR3 is 14 residues long. V was clipped by 3 bases and J by 4 bases; unmatched bases: 4. CDR3 bases: TGTGCCAGCAGCTTCGACAGGGGCGGCTATGGCTACACCTTC. Translated, it gives CASSFDRGGYGYTF.

With regard to this clone: The sample carries other DNA sequences with the same CDR3. The chain couples TRBV18 to TRBJ2-5; the D gene is possibly TRBD1 (6 bases). Germline loops: CDR1 KGHSH, CDR2 LQKENI. The CDR3 sequence is 14 residues long. V gave up 3 bases and J gave up 1 base, with 9 bases separating them. CDR3 sequence: CASSPTGPQETQYF. The CDR3 DNA is TGTGCCAGCTCACCTACAGGGCCCCAAGAGACCCAGTACTTC.

Only a few counts were recorded for this clone. This chain uses TRBV29-1 with TRBJ1-1, with 12 nucleotides matching TRBD1. Germline-derived CDR1 and CDR2 are SQVTM and ANQGSEA. Trimming removed 6 bases from V and 4 bases from J; junction bases left unmatched: 9. This CDR3 spans 15 amino acids. Here the CDR3 DNA reads TGCAGCGTGGCGGGACAGGGGGCGCGTAGCACTGAAGCTTTCTTT. Translated: CSVAGQGARSTEAFF.